The sequence of this T cell receptor beta chain was determined in a study of human T cells and chemical hapten exposure. The V gene end was trimmed by 4 bases and the J gene end by 2 bases; junction bases not matched to a gene: 7. This CDR3 contains 15 residues. Germline CDR1 MNHEY, CDR2 SVGAGI. Time point denoted: patch test 2, 6 weeks after DPC sensitization. Treatment noted: therapeutic diphenylcyclopropenone sensitization with weekly scalp DPC. TCRdb re-called the RACE reads with MiXCR, one entry per CDR3 protein. Of around 80,000 distinct CDR3 sequences listed, about 6.3% were seen once; the top ten hold roughly 1.4%.

This sequence was found in a woman aged 30 to 39 with alopecia areata. Some clones in this sample may be carry-over from other donors' samples. The sample here was whole blood, taken in connection with sensitization to the hapten diphenylcyclopropenone (DPC). The rearrangement uses TRBV6-5 and TRBJ1-1; 7 nucleotides align to TRBD1. CDR3: CASSFGTEFNTEAFF. The CDR3 DNA reads as TGTGCCAGCAGTTTCGGGACAGAATTTAACACTGAAGCTTTCTTT.